This T cell receptor beta chain appears in the sequencing data of a study of blood T cell repertoires in COVID-19. In the study overall: There were acute and convalescent COVID-19 samples, and they came from the United States, Italy and Spain. In each case, the material was cDNA or gDNA derived from T cells, B-cell-depleted T cells, or PBMCs.

Authors' processing steps: Estimation of nucleated cell counts was performed using reference gene primer amplification. Sequencing used immunoSEQ multiplex PCR; TCRdb keeps in-frame clones, though not all of them. That table is the source of V, J and clone size, and D and trimming were worked out from the DNA. Of tens of thousands of clones in the sample, roughly 85% were seen once. The TCR was taken from a human donor in a cohort sampled during active COVID-19. Sequenced input: peripheral blood.

The CDR3 spells CASSRSNRGTEAFF. For the CDR3, the DNA is TGTGCCAGCAGCAGAAGTAACCGGGGCACTGAAGCTTTCTTT. V and J are TRBV9 and TRBJ1-1; no clear D gene. The germline CDR1 and CDR2 sequences are SGDLS and YYNGEE. This CDR3 comprises 14 residues. With 4 bases removed from V and 4 bases from J, the gap between germline ends came to 14 bases.